The clone carrying this TCR beta chain was observed a few times. Its antigen remains unidentified. This specimen belongs to a study of beta chain features in type 1 diabetes. Study-level background: Across all samples, some 110 million sorted cells were examined.

Trimming pared 5 bases from V and 0 bases from J, leaving 20 bases between. CDR1 and CDR2 from the germline V gene are SGHVS and FNYEAQ. This CDR3 has 18 amino acids. Overall study findings and caveats: Equally in patients and controls, PCR might preferentially amplify shorter templates. Type 1 diabetes patients showed fewer insertions and more deletions at VDJ junctions.

Expressed TCRB transcripts got sequenced, as all isolated RNA was reverse transcribed. Around 3.8 million reads per sample were averaged for naive, central memory and regulatory samples. The repertoire was sequenced with immunoSEQ multiplex PCR; TCRdb's copy has only in-frame clones and lacks some. The sample yields about 44,000 clones, approximately 56% seen once. The specimen was Tregs from blood. This chain joins TRBV7-6 and TRBJ1-5; D possibly corresponds to TRBD1 (5 bases). The receptor was derived from a woman between 18 and 29 years old in good health. CDR3 DNA: TGTGCCAGCAGCCGCGACAGCCCAACAGCTTATAGCAATCAGCCCCAGCATTTT. It translates to CASSRDSPTAYSNQPQHF.